The clone carrying this TCR beta chain was observed many times. No antigen is known for it. Separate cDNA molecules each had unique molecular identifiers attached to them. A single record per CDR3 protein comes from TCRdb applying MiXCR to the 5' RACE reads. Of some 77,000 distinct CDR3 sequences listed, 9% to 10% are singletons. This CDR3 is built from 16 residues. Per germline, CDR1 MDHEN and CDR2 SYDVKM. Trimming removed 2 bases from V and 5 bases from J; junction bases left unmatched: 9. These data originate in a study of early T cells in non-severe SARS-CoV-2 infection. About the study: The authors sequenced bulk RNA from unsorted whole blood, leaving chains unpaired.

Study findings and constraints: CD4 and private specificities were missed by VDJdb matching, which favored anti-spike CD8 responses.

The V and J genes are TRBV28 and TRBJ2-5, with 9 bases that match TRBD1. The TCR originated in an adult who was a healthcare worker with PCR-confirmed SARS-CoV-2 infection or an uninfected control (not recorded which). Sequenced material: whole blood. This CDR3 reads CASSLEGTGMKETQYF. In nucleotides, the CDR3 is TGTGCCAGCAGTTTAGAAGGGACAGGGATGAAGGAGACCCAGTACTTC.